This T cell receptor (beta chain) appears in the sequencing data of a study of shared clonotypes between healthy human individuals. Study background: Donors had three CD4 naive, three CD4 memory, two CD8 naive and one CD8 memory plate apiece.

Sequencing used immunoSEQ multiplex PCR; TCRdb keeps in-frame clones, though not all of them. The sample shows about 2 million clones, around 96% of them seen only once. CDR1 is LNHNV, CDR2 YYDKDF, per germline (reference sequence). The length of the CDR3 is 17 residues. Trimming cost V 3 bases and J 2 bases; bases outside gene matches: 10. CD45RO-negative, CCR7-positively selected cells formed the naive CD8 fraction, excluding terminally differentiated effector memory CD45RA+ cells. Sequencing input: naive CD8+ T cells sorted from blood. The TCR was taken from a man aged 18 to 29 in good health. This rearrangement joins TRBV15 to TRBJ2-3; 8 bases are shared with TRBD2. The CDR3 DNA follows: TGTGCCACCAGCAGGGAAATACTAGCGGACTACACAGATACGCAGTATTTT. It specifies CATSREILADYTDTQYF.